Listed here are 17 T cell receptor beta chains from one sample, sequenced in a study of OX40 agonist ivuxolimab in advanced cancers. Here immunoSEQ multiplex PCR was the method, and the copy in TCRdb shows in-frame clones only, minus some. The sample contains over 85,000 clones, roughly four fifths of which appear only once. The material was CD4+ or CD8+ T cells sorted from blood, obtained in a trial of the OX40 agonist ivuxolimab. These receptors all stem from an adult with an advanced solid tumor such as melanoma, head and neck, liver or kidney cancer.

This clone was picked up one time. The J gene is TRBJ1-6, the V gene TRBV18; a possible D gene is TRBD1 (6 bases). V lost 2 bases and J 5 bases, leaving 22 bases between the germline ends. CDR1 and CDR2 from the germline V gene are KGHSH and LQKENI. The CDR3 runs to 19 residues. The CDR3 region is CASSPRIGGIVENNSPLHF. CDR3 in DNA: TGTGCCAGCTCACCAAGGATAGGGGGGATAGTTGAAAATAATTCACCCCTCCACTTT.

This chain joins TRBV21-1 and TRBJ2-5; the table's D call, TRBD2, has no DNA check behind it. TRBV21-1 is recorded as a pseudogene. The CDR3 runs to 15 residues. The CDR3 nucleotides read TGTGCCAGCAGCCTCCACTCACGCGGGAGGAAGACCCAGTACTTC. Residues: CASSLHSRGRKTQYF.

The chain combines TRBV2 with TRBJ2-7; 10 bases fit TRBD1. The germline V gene encodes CDR1 SNHLY and CDR2 FYNNEI. Trimming at V came to 6 bases and at J to 4 bases, leaving 6 bases not matched to a gene. This CDR3 is built from 14 residues. The CDR3: CASRTDRGPYEQYF. CDR3 nucleotides: TGTGCCAGCAGAACTGACAGGGGGCCTTACGAGCAGTACTTC.

This clone was detected ten times or more. The V call is TRBV2, the J call TRBJ1-1; possibly TRBD1 for D (5 bases). The CDR3 has 13 amino acids. V was cut by 7 bases and J by 1 base, with 10 bases left in between. Per germline, CDR1 SNHLY and CDR2 FYNNEI. The CDR3 nucleotides read TGTGCCAGCATCAGTACAGGGAACACTGAAGCTTTCTTT. It yields the protein CASISTGNTEAFF. Combining the CDR3 with reference TRBV2 and TRBJ1-1 gives the whole variable domain EPEVTQTPSHQVTQMGQEVILRCVPISNHLYFYWYRQILGQKVEFLVSFYNNEISEKSEIFDDQFSVERPDGSNFTLKIRSTKLEDSAMYFCASISTGNTEAFFGQGTRLTVV.

The rearrangement links TRBV5-4 to TRBJ2-1; TRBD2 matches 13 bases. V lost 4 bases and J lost 5; bases outside the gene matches: 6. CDR1 is SGHNT and CDR2 is YYREEE in the germline V gene (reference sequence). The CDR3 is 16 residues long. CDR3 sequence (DNA): TGTGCCAGCAGCCCACTAGCGGGAGGGCCTAACAATGAGCAGTTCTTC. It translates to CASSPLAGGPNNEQFF.

The rearrangement links TRBV11-3 to TRBJ2-7; weak D call: TRBD1 (6 bases). The CDR3 spans 17 residues. The germline CDR1 and CDR2 sequences are SGHNT and YENEEA. V lost 1 base, J lost 0 bases, and 16 bases lay in between. DNA of the CDR3: TGTGCCAGCAGCTTAGGAGGTGGTCAGGGGAGCTCCTACGAGCAGTACTTC. Translated, it gives CASSLGGGQGSSYEQYF.

There are a few counts of this clone. This rearrangement joins TRBV19 to TRBJ1-1; possible D gene TRBD1, 5 bases. Per germline, CDR1 LNHDA and CDR2 SQIVND (reference sequence). The CDR3 consists of 13 residues. V lost 3 bases, J lost 5 bases, and 10 bases lay in between. The DNA of the CDR3 is TGTGCCAGTAGTATTAATAGGGGAACTGAAGCTTTCTTT. Translation: CASSINRGTEAFF. Full variable domain (rest looked up from reference TRBV19 and TRBJ1-1): DGGITQSPKYLFRKEGQNVTLSCEQNLNHDAMYWYRQDPGQGLRLIYYSQIVNDFQKGDIAEGYSVSREKKESFPLTVTSAQKNPTAFYLCASSINRGTEAFFGQGTRLTVV.

A few counts support this clone. The chain is built from TRBV18 and TRBJ1-4, with a possible D match to TRBD1 (5 bases). CDR1 KGHSH and CDR2 LQKENI come from the germline V gene. The CDR3 has 13 residues. The V end was cut by 8 bases, the J end by 8 bases, with 15 bases between. CDR3 coding DNA: TGTGCCAGCCTCCGGACGGGGGAGGAAAAACTGTTTTTT. Translating gives CASLRTGEEKLFF.

This chain uses TRBV10-1 with TRBJ2-7, with D unclear. The V end lost 7 bases, the J end lost 1 base, and 17 bases lay between the germline ends. Germline loops: CDR1 WNHNN, CDR2 SYGVQD (reference sequence). The CDR3 totals 15 residues. The DNA of the CDR3 is TGCGCCAGCAAGTCGCGGCCCAGCTCTTCCTACGAGCAGTACTTC. Translation: CASKSRPSSSYEQYF.

The V call is TRBV7-9, the J call TRBJ1-5; a weak D match, TRBD1 (6 bases). Germline V gene sequence: CDR1 SEHNR, CDR2 FQNEAQ (reference sequence). V was clipped by 4 bases and J by 0 bases, with 10 bases between them. The CDR3 sequence is 15 residues long. The CDR3 nucleotides read TGTGCCAGCAGCTCTGAGGGGGTTAGCAATCAGCCCCAGCATTTT. Translation gives CASSSEGVSNQPQHF.

V gene TRBV7-2 combines with J gene TRBJ2-3; D possibly corresponds to TRBD1 (5 bases). CDR3 length equals 15 residues. From germline, CDR1 is SGHTA and CDR2 FQGNSA. The ends were cut back, 1 base at V and 0 bases at J, with 8 bases in the middle. The CDR3 loop is CASSLVQGSTDTQYF. The CDR3 DNA sequence: TGTGCCAGCAGCTTAGTTCAGGGAAGCACAGATACGCAGTATTTT.

The chain joins TRBV30 to TRBJ1-2; 10 bases are a match to TRBD1. The CDR3 has 13 amino acids. Germline CDR1 reads GTSNPN; CDR2 reads SVGIG (reference sequence). V trimming: 8 bases; J trimming: 4 bases; junction bases outside the gene matches: 7. In DNA, the CDR3 is TGTGCCCGGTGGGACAGGGGCACCTATGGCTACACCTTC. Amino acid sequence: CARWDRGTYGYTF.

This sequence joins TRBV11-2 and TRBJ2-1; D not certain. Deletions cut 0 bases from V and 0 bases from J, with 6 bases between. Germline-derived CDR1 and CDR2 are SGHAT and FQNNGV. This CDR3 spans 15 amino acids. The CDR3 is CASSLDTSSYNEQFF. Here the CDR3 DNA reads TGTGCCAGCAGCTTAGACACAAGCTCCTACAATGAGCAGTTCTTC.

V usage is TRBV6-5 and J usage is TRBJ1-2; the D gene is possibly TRBD1 (5 bases). Trimming took off 2 bases at V and 2 bases at J, with 12 bases between the two ends. Germline CDR1 MNHEY, CDR2 SVGAGI. The CDR3 is 15 amino acids. Here the CDR3 DNA reads TGTGCCAGCAGTTACATGGGGGAAGGAAACTATGGCTACACCTTC. Protein sequence: CASSYMGEGNYGYTF.

This clone was seen a few times. This chain joins TRBV6-6 and TRBJ1-5; D might be TRBD1 (5 bases). The germline CDR1 and CDR2 sequences are MNHNY and SVGAGI (reference sequence). V lost 2 bases and J 5 bases, leaving 10 bases between the germline ends. This CDR3 has 14 residues. CDR3 coding DNA: TGTGCCAGCAGTTACGCAGGGAGAGATCAGCCCCAGCATTTT. This translates into CASSYAGRDQPQHF.

The genes are TRBV5-4 and TRBJ1-3, with D unresolved. The germline CDR1 and CDR2 sequences are SGHNT and YYREEE (reference sequence). The CDR3 spans 13 residues. V lost 4 bases and J 4 bases, leaving 9 bases between the germline ends. CDR3 residues: CASSQDGGNTIYF. In DNA, the CDR3 is TGTGCCAGCAGCCAAGATGGGGGAAACACCATATATTTT. The full variable domain, with the rest looked up from reference TRBV5-4 and TRBJ1-3, is ETGVTQSPTHLIKTRGQQVTLRCSSQSGHNTVSWYQQALGQGPQFIFQYYREEENGRGNFPPRFSGLQFPNYSSELNVNALELDDSALYLCASSQDGGNTIYFGEGSWLTVV.

For the CDR3, the DNA is TGTGCCAGCAGCACCGGGACTGGGGAGACCCAGTACTTC. Its protein product is CASSTGTGETQYF. This chain connects TRBV7-9 to TRBJ2-5, with D possibly matching TRBD2 (6 bases). The V gene's germline CDR1 is SEHNR and CDR2 FQNEAQ (reference sequence). V lost 5 bases to trimming and J lost 5 bases, with 12 bases between them. The CDR3 contains 13 residues. The variable domain in full, completed from reference TRBV7-9 and TRBJ2-5, reads DTGVSQNPRHKITKRGQNVTFRCDPISEHNRLYWYRQTLGQGPEFLTYFQNEAQLEKSRLLSDRFSAERPKGSFSTLEIQRTEQGDSAMYLCASSTGTGETQYFGPGTRLLVL.